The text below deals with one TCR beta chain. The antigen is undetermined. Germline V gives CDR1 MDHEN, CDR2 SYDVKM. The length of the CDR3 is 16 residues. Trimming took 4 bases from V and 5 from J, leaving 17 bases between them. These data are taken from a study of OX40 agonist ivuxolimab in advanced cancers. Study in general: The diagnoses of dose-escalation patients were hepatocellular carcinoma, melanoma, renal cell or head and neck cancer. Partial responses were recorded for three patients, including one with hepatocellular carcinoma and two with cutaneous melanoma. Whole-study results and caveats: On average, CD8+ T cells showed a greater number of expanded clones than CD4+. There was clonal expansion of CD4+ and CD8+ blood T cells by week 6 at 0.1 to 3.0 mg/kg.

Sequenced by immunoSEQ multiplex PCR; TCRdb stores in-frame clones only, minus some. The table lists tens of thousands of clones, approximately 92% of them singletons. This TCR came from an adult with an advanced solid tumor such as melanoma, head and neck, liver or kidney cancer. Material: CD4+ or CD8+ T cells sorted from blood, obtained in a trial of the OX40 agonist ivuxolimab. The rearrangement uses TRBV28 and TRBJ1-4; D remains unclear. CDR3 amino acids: CASSSPVGRSNEKLFF. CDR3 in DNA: TGTGCCAGCAGTTCCCCCGTCGGACGTTCCAATGAAAAACTGTTTTTT. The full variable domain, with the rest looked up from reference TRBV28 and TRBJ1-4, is DVKVTQSSRYLVKRTGEKVFLECVQDMDHENMFWYRQDPGLGLRLIYFSYDVKMKEKGDIPEGYSVSREKKERFSLILESASTNQTSMYLCASSSPVGRSNEKLFFGSGTQLSVL.